The rows below give T cell receptor beta chains drawn from one sample of a study of OX40 agonist ivuxolimab in advanced cancers. Assay used: immunoSEQ multiplex PCR; TCRdb lists only in-frame clones, some missing. The sample lists 150,000 to 170,000 clones, roughly 94% occurring once. The sequencing used CD4+ or CD8+ T cells sorted from blood, collected in a trial of the OX40 agonist ivuxolimab. The receptors were gathered from an adult with an advanced solid tumor such as melanoma, head and neck, liver or kidney cancer. The CDR3 runs from the conserved cysteine through the conserved F or W. D genes are given only for firm matches. Only some rows state a clone size, as once, few, many or a class for expanded clones.

D: -; J: TRBJ2-5; V: TRBV9; size: -; DNA: TGTGCCAGCAGCGTAGGGGTCCAAGAGACCCAGTACTTC; CDR3: CASSVGVQETQYF
D: -; J: TRBJ1-5; V: TRBV6-6; size: -; DNA: TGTGCCAGCAGTTACCCTCACGGAAGGGAGAATCAGCCCCAGCATTTT; CDR3: CASSYPHGRENQPQHF
D: -; J: TRBJ1-2; V: TRBV7-9; size: -; DNA: TGTGCCAGCAGCAACCTTCCGGGTGGCTACACCTTC; CDR3: CASSNLPGGYTF
D: -; J: TRBJ1-1; V: TRBV6-5; size: -; DNA: TGTGCCAGCAGTCCACGGGGGAGGAACACTGAAGCTTTCTTT; CDR3: CASSPRGRNTEAFF
D: -; J: TRBJ1-2; V: TRBV7-2; size: -; DNA: TGTGCCAGCAGCTTAGGAGGATATGGCTACACCTTC; CDR3: CASSLGGYGYTF
D: -; J: TRBJ2-7; V: TRBV28; size: -; DNA: TGTGCCAGCAGTTTATCGGCAGGGCGCTACGAGCAGTACTTC; CDR3: CASSLSAGRYEQYF
D: -; J: TRBJ1-1; V: TRBV11-3; size: -; DNA: TGTGCCAGCAGCTTGGTTGAGAACACTGAAGCTTTCTTT; CDR3: CASSLVENTEAFF
D: -; J: TRBJ2-1; V: TRBV4-3; size: -; DNA: TGCGCCAGCAGCCAAGCGGGCGGGACGTACAATGAGCAGTTCTTC; CDR3: CASSQAGGTYNEQFF
D: -; J: TRBJ1-2; V: TRBV7-2; size: -; DNA: TGTGCCAGCAGCTTTGCCCCCTATGGCTACACCTTC; CDR3: CASSFAPYGYTF
D: TRBD1; J: TRBJ2-7; V: TRBV7-8; size: -; DNA: TGTGCCAGCAGTCGGACAGGGGGCCCCTACGAGCAGTACTTC; CDR3: CASSRTGGPYEQYF
D: TRBD2; J: TRBJ2-7; V: TRBV28; size: -; DNA: TGTGCCAGCAGTTTAGTTACACTAGCGGGCTTATCCTACGAGCAGTACTTC; CDR3: CASSLVTLAGLSYEQYF
D: -; J: TRBJ1-2; V: TRBV7-9; size: -; DNA: TGTGCCAGCAGCTTAAGGTCCGAGGACTATGGCTACACCTTC; CDR3: CASSLRSEDYGYTF
D: -; J: TRBJ1-1; V: TRBV30; size: -; DNA: TGTGCCCGCGCTAGGGGGAACACTGAAGCTTTCTTT; CDR3: CARARGNTEAFF
D: -; J: TRBJ2-1; V: TRBV7-2; size: -; DNA: TGTGCCAGCACCTCGATCAGACAGAATGAGCAGTTCTTC; CDR3: CASTSIRQNEQFF
D: -; J: TRBJ2-7; V: TRBV2; size: -; DNA: TGTGCCAGCAGATCGGACGGACCCTACGAGCAGTACTTC; CDR3: CASRSDGPYEQYF
D: -; J: TRBJ2-7; V: TRBV5-6; size: -; DNA: TGTGCCAGCAGCTTCCCGACAGGTTTTTCCTACGAGCAGTACTTC; CDR3: CASSFPTGFSYEQYF
D: -; J: TRBJ2-2; V: TRBV9; size: -; DNA: TGTGCCAGCAGCCCCCTGGGGGTCGATCCCGGGGAGCTGTTTTTT; CDR3: CASSPLGVDPGELFF
D: -; J: TRBJ2-3; V: TRBV6-5; size: -; DNA: TGTGCCAGCAGTTACGACTACGGGGGGCTCTCAGATACGCAGTATTTT; CDR3: CASSYDYGGLSDTQYF
D: -; J: TRBJ2-2; V: TRBV7-7; size: -; DNA: TGTGCCAGCAGTCATATCCCGGGGGAGAACACCGGGGAGCTGTTTTTT; CDR3: CASSHIPGENTGELFF
D: TRBD1; J: TRBJ2-5; V: TRBV6-1; size: -; DNA: TGTGCCAGCAGTACTACAGGGGGATCGAGGGAGACCCAGTACTTC; CDR3: CASSTTGGSRETQYF
D: TRBD2; J: TRBJ2-2; V: TRBV11-3; size: -; DNA: TGTGCCAGCAGCTCGGGGGGGAACACCGGGGAGCTGTTTTTT; CDR3: CASSSGGNTGELFF
D: -; J: TRBJ2-3; V: TRBV9; size: -; DNA: TGTGCCAGCAGCGGTAGAGTCCTCACAGATACGCAGTATTTT; CDR3: CASSGRVLTDTQYF
D: -; J: TRBJ2-7; V: TRBV5-5; size: -; DNA: TGTGCCAGCAGCTTGGAGGAGGGACGCCCGGAGCAGTACTTC; CDR3: CASSLEEGRPEQYF
D: -; J: TRBJ1-3; V: TRBV5-1; size: -; DNA: TGCGCCAGCAGCCCTGGAAACACCATATATTTT; CDR3: CASSPGNTIYF
D: TRBD1; J: TRBJ1-4; V: TRBV19; size: -; DNA: TGTGCCAGTAGTACGGGACAGGGCCTAGAAAAACTGTTTTTT; CDR3: CASSTGQGLEKLFF
D: TRBD1; J: TRBJ2-5; V: TRBV5-1; size: -; DNA: TGCGCCAGCAGCTTGTCTGGACAGGAAGAGACCCAGTACTTC; CDR3: CASSLSGQEETQYF
D: -; J: TRBJ2-7; V: TRBV27; size: -; DNA: TGTGCCAGCAGTACCCCCCAGCGACACTCCTACGAGCAGTACTTC; CDR3: CASSTPQRHSYEQYF
D: -; J: TRBJ2-2; V: TRBV6-5; size: -; DNA: TGTGCCAGCAAACCGGGACGGGAATCATCCGGGGAGCTGTTTTTT; CDR3: CASKPGRESSGELFF
D: -; J: TRBJ1-3; V: TRBV5-1; size: -; DNA: TGCGCCAGCAGCTTGGATATCGGCTCTGGAAACACCATATATTTT; CDR3: CASSLDIGSGNTIYF
D: -; J: TRBJ2-7; V: TRBV7-9; size: -; DNA: TGTGCCAGCAGCGCCAATCTGGAGTATTACGAGCAGTACTTC; CDR3: CASSANLEYYEQYF
D: TRBD2; J: TRBJ2-2; V: TRBV5-4; size: -; DNA: TGTGCCAGCAGCTTACCGGGACTAGCGACCGGGGAGCTGTTTTTT; CDR3: CASSLPGLATGELFF
D: TRBD1; J: TRBJ2-7; V: TRBV5-1; size: -; DNA: TGCGCCAGCAGCTTGGGTCCTGGGACAGGAGACAGCTACGAGCAGTACTTC; CDR3: CASSLGPGTGDSYEQYF
D: TRBD1; J: TRBJ2-5; V: TRBV19; size: -; DNA: TGTGCCAGTAGGCCGACAGGGGGCGCGAGGGAGACCCAGTACTTC; CDR3: CASRPTGGARETQYF
D: TRBD1; J: TRBJ1-1; V: TRBV18; size: once; DNA: TGTGCCAGCTCCCTAAGACAGGGAGGGATTGAAGCTTTCTTT; CDR3: CASSLRQGGIEAFF
D: TRBD2; J: TRBJ2-7; V: TRBV7-2; size: -; DNA: TGTGCCAGCAGCTTAGGGGGACTAGCGGGAGTCCGGGAGCAGTACTTC; CDR3: CASSLGGLAGVREQYF
D: -; J: TRBJ2-2; V: TRBV19; size: -; DNA: TGTGCCAGTAGTATGCTCGGACCCCCCGGGGAGCTGTTTTTT; CDR3: CASSMLGPPGELFF
D: -; J: TRBJ2-3; V: TRBV7-2; size: -; DNA: TGTGCCAGCAGCTCCCGGCTAGCGTGGGGAACAGATACGCAGTATTTT; CDR3: CASSSRLAWGTDTQYF
D: TRBD2; J: TRBJ2-3; V: TRBV5-1; size: -; DNA: TGCGCCAGCAGCCTGACTAGCGGGGGGGACGCACCAGATACGCAGTATTTT; CDR3: CASSLTSGGDAPDTQYF
D: -; J: TRBJ1-2; V: TRBV18; size: -; DNA: TGTGCCAGCTCACCACCTGCAGGGACGTATGGCTACACCTTC; CDR3: CASSPPAGTYGYTF
D: TRBD1; J: TRBJ2-1; V: TRBV4-1; size: -; DNA: TGCGCCAGCAGCCATTTTGGACAGGGGACGAGGAATGAGCAGTTCTTC; CDR3: CASSHFGQGTRNEQFF
D: -; J: TRBJ2-1; V: TRBV9; size: -; DNA: TGTGCCAGCAGCCCCCAGGCCCTCTTCGCCCACAATGAGCAGTTCTTC; CDR3: CASSPQALFAHNEQFF
D: -; J: TRBJ1-3; V: TRBV9; size: -; DNA: TGTGCCAGCAGCGTAAGTGGGCAGGTTGGAAACACCATATATTTT; CDR3: CASSVSGQVGNTIYF
D: -; J: TRBJ2-1; V: TRBV5-1; size: -; DNA: TGCGCCAGCAGCTTAGTCGGGGTTAGCGCGAGGCATGAGCAGTTCTTC; CDR3: CASSLVGVSARHEQFF
D: -; J: TRBJ1-5; V: TRBV6-5; size: -; DNA: TGTGCCAGCAGTTACTCGGGGGGGAATCAGCCCCAGCATTTT; CDR3: CASSYSGGNQPQHF
D: -; J: TRBJ1-4; V: TRBV6-1; size: -; DNA: TGTGCCAGCAGGGGGCTAGGTGAAAAACTGTTTTTT; CDR3: CASRGLGEKLFF
D: -; J: TRBJ1-2; V: TRBV4-3; size: -; DNA: TGCGCCAGCAGCCAAGATTTCAGGTCGTATGGCTACACCTTC; CDR3: CASSQDFRSYGYTF
D: -; J: TRBJ2-5; V: TRBV6-5; size: once; DNA: TGTGCCAGCAGCACGTCAGGGCAGGGAGAGACCCAGTACTTC; CDR3: CASSTSGQGETQYF
D: TRBD2; J: TRBJ2-7; V: TRBV6-6; size: -; DNA: TGTGCCAGCAGTGCCCAGATTCTGGGACTAGCCGACGAGCAGTACTTC; CDR3: CASSAQILGLADEQYF
D: -; J: TRBJ2-7; V: TRBV19; size: -; DNA: TGTGCCAGTAGATCCTGCGAGCAGTACTTC; CDR3: CASRSCEQYF
D: TRBD1; J: TRBJ2-7; V: TRBV5-1; size: -; DNA: TGCGCCAGCAGCTTGGAAGGGGGCGCCTACGAGCAGTACTTC; CDR3: CASSLEGGAYEQYF
D: TRBD2; J: TRBJ2-2; V: TRBV5-1; size: -; DNA: TGCGCCAGCAGCTTCCTAGCGGGAGTGGGCACCGGGGAGCTGTTTTTT; CDR3: CASSFLAGVGTGELFF
D: TRBD2; J: TRBJ2-1; V: TRBV7-2; size: -; DNA: TGTGCCAGCAGCTTACCCGGGACTAGCGGGAAACAGTTCTTC; CDR3: CASSLPGTSGKQFF
D: -; J: TRBJ2-7; V: TRBV13; size: -; DNA: TGTGCCAGCAGCTCCTCCAGCGACCCCCTGATTTACGAGCAGTACTTC; CDR3: CASSSSSDPLIYEQYF
D: -; J: TRBJ1-5; V: TRBV12-5; size: -; DNA: TGTGCTAGTGGTACGTGGGCCCCCTGGGGGAATCAGCCCCAGCATTTT; CDR3: CASGTWAPWGNQPQHF
D: -; J: TRBJ2-7; V: TRBV10-3; size: -; DNA: TGTGCCATCAGTGAGTCGGGTCTCCCGGGTAGCGAGCAGTACTTC; CDR3: CAISESGLPGSEQYF
D: TRBD1; J: TRBJ1-1; V: TRBV7-2; size: -; DNA: TGTGCCAGCAGCTCAGGACAGGCCAGAGAGGTAAGGAACACTGAAGCTTTCTTT; CDR3: CASSSGQAREVRNTEAFF